These T cell receptor beta chains were read from a single sample in a study of technical replicates of blood from several donors. The method was immunoSEQ multiplex PCR; TCRdb's version includes in-frame clones alone and lacks a portion of them. The sample records about 97,000 clones, 96% being singletons. The sample comprised T cells isolated from PBMCs. The source of these receptors is a human donor in good health. Each CDR3 is given without its conserved first and last residue. D genes are given only for firm matches. Part of the rows lack a size; the others show once, few, many or a class for expanded clones.

>NA|NA|TRBJ2-7|TRBV27
ASSLSFEGSVGRYEQY
>NA|NA|TRBJ1-1|TRBV6-4
ASSDSGGDTEAF
>NA|NA|TRBJ1-1|TRBV7-2
ASSLSPRALNTEAF
>NA|NA|TRBJ2-7|TRBV6-1
ATTIQGNEQY
>TRBD2|NA|TRBJ2-3|TRBV4-1
ASSQNPRLAGTDTQY
>TRBD1|once|TRBJ1-2|TRBV11-2
ASSSLKGTGPSGYT
>NA|NA|TRBJ2-7|TRBV6-5
ASSYDSGFSYEQY
>NA|NA|TRBJ2-2|TRBV5-1
ASSFITDTGELF
>TRBD2|NA|TRBJ2-1|TRBV7-3
ASSLGTSGHNEQF
>TRBD1|few|TRBJ1-1|TRBV4-1
ASSLDRGPEAF
>TRBD1|NA|TRBJ2-1|TRBV5-1
ASSLDRGPNEQF
>TRBD2|NA|TRBJ2-5|TRBV5-1
ASSLVAGVEETQY
>TRBD1|NA|TRBJ2-7|TRBV20-1
SAPTGGEQY
>TRBD2|NA|TRBJ2-1|TRBV29-1
SVDAGGGNEQF
>NA|NA|TRBJ1-5|TRBV19
ATSRGQGQPQH
>TRBD1|NA|TRBJ2-7|TRBV5-1
ASSRGLSGQGFENEQY
>NA|NA|TRBJ2-7|TRBV28
ATRGSGLSYEQY
>TRBD1|NA|TRBJ1-3|TRBV6-1
ASRPRDRTGNTIY
>NA|NA|TRBJ2-3|TRBV6-5
ASSYGFLTSTDTQY
>TRBD2|NA|TRBJ2-2|TRBV9
ASSVGRLAGAELF
>NA|NA|TRBJ1-2|TRBV7-6
ASSLDLTGYYGYT
>TRBD1|NA|TRBJ1-1|TRBV19
ASSSGGYRGLNTEAF
>NA|NA|TRBJ2-1|TRBV27
ASRQGNYNEQF
>NA|NA|TRBJ2-5|TRBV10-3
AITRAQGETQY
>NA|NA|TRBJ1-1|TRBV2
ASSEPREVQLNTEAF
>NA|NA|TRBJ2-2|TRBV18
ASSPTAGELF
>NA|NA|TRBJ2-6|TRBV10-3
AISPRRGNSGANVLT
>NA|NA|TRBJ1-2|TRBV13
ASQIQSTGYGYT
>TRBD1|NA|TRBJ2-1|TRBV25-1
ASSESPGQGKGYNEQF
>TRBD1|NA|TRBJ1-3|TRBV28
ASIPLPLTLGQRNYPGNTIY
>TRBD1|NA|TRBJ2-5|TRBV19
ASSSWDRGRDMEETQY
>NA|NA|TRBJ2-1|TRBV19
ASSYSGPYNEQF
>NA|NA|TRBJ2-1|TRBV5-4
ASSLDYNEQF
>NA|NA|TRBJ2-5|TRBV5-8
ASARQYQETQY
>NA|NA|TRBJ2-2|TRBV18
ASSPPGAPANTGELF
>NA|few|TRBJ2-2|TRBV10-1
ASSVTANTGELF
>TRBD2|NA|TRBJ2-3|TRBV4-1
ASSQGGVLPSPITDTQY
>NA|NA|TRBJ2-2|TRBV18
ASSPGRFANTGELF
>TRBD1|NA|TRBJ1-2|TRBV30
AWSVRTGGGYT
>NA|NA|TRBJ2-3|TRBV18
ASSLWTTTDTQY
>NA|NA|TRBJ1-1|TRBV19
ASSRGDRTEAF
>NA|NA|TRBJ2-5|TRBV2
ASSVPDSKQETQY
>NA|NA|TRBJ1-2|TRBV6-6
ASSYTSDRLNGYT
>NA|NA|TRBJ2-5|TRBV5-6
ASSMQDQETQY
>NA|NA|TRBJ1-5|TRBV23-1
ASSQPGADNNQPQH
>TRBD1|NA|TRBJ2-2|TRBV5-1
ASSLDRVSGELF
>NA|NA|TRBJ2-1|TRBV4-1
ASSQGAGNEQF
>NA|NA|TRBJ2-2|TRBV7-8
ASSPTTSNTGELF